This entry features one T cell receptor (beta chain) sequence. The antigen remains unidentified. With random hexamers, reverse transcription was performed on about 0.45 to 1 ug of RNA. TCR beta CDR3 was amplified by immunoSEQ multiplex PCR. This amplification extended across 54 Vbeta and 13 Jbeta segments. Each CDR3 protein is one row after TCRdb ran MiXCR on the immunoSEQ multiplex PCR reads. Here the sample spans around 99,000 distinct CDR3 sequences, roughly 97% being singletons. The CDR3 has 14 residues. V lost 7 bases and J lost 2, with 12 bases in between. This entry comes from a study of CD8 T cells in Susac syndrome. Study results and caveats: The TCR sequencing and HLA analysis in the study involved a relatively small number of individuals, as the study acknowledged.

This TCR was sampled from a human donor in good health. The sample consisted of CD4+ T cells from PBMCs. V is TRBV12-3 or TRBV12-4 and J is TRBJ2-1; the D call may be TRBD1 or TRBD2 (5 bases each). CDR3 DNA: TGTGCCAGCACTTTGGGGGACCCCTACAATGAGCAGTTCTTC. Translation gives CASTLGDPYNEQFF.